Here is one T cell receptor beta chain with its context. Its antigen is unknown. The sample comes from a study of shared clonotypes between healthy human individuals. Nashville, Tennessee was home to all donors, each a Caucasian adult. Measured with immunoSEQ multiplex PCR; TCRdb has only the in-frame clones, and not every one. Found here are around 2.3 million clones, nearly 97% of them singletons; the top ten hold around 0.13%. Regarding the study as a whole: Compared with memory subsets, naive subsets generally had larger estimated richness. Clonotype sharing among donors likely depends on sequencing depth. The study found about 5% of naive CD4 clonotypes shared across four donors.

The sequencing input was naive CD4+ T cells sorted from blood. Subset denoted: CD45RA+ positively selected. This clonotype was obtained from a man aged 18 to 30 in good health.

The chain's CDR3 is CASSTPSGTGVAYEQYF. The CDR3 DNA reads TGCGCCAGCAGCACACCAAGTGGGACAGGGGTTGCCTACGAGCAGTACTTC. The chain joins TRBV4-1 to TRBJ2-7; 10 bases line up with TRBD1. There are 17 residues in the CDR3. Germline CDR1 and CDR2: MGHRA and YSYEKL. V shed 5 bases and J 2 bases; nucleotides not matched to a gene: 12.